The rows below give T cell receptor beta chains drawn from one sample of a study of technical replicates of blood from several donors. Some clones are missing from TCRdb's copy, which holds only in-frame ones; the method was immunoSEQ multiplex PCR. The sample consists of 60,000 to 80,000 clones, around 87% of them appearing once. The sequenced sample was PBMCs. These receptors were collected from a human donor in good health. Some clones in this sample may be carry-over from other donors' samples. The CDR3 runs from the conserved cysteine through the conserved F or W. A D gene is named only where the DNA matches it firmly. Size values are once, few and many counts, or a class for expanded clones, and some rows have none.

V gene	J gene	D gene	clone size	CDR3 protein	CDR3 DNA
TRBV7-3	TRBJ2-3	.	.	CASSFVPADTQYF	TGTGCCAGCAGCTTCGTTCCGGCAGATACGCAGTATTTT
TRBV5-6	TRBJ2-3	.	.	CASRPSGTGSDTQYF	TGTGCCAGCAGGCCATCCGGTACAGGGTCAGATACGCAGTATTTT
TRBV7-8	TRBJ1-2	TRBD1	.	CASSAIRDRGLGNYGYTF	TGTGCCAGCAGCGCAATCCGGGACAGGGGGCTTGGTAACTATGGCTACACCTTC
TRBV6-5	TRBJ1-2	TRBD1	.	CASSYSKGGHGYTF	TGTGCCAGCAGTTACTCGAAAGGGGGCCATGGCTACACCTTC
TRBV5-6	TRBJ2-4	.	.	CASSSRGSANIQYF	TGTGCCAGCAGCTCACGGGGGAGCGCAAACATTCAGTACTTC
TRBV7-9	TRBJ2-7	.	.	CASSLDGGIEDYEQYF	TGTGCCAGCAGCTTAGATGGGGGCATTGAGGACTACGAGCAGTACTTC
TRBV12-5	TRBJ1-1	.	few	CASAEPTVNAEAFF	TGTGCTAGTGCCGAGCCCACAGTTAACGCTGAAGCTTTCTTT
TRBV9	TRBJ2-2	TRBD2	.	CASRQGGVGELFF	TGTGCCAGCCGGCAGGGAGGGGTCGGGGAGCTGTTTTTT
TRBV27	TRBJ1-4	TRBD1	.	CASSFRTGEKLFF	TGTGCCAGCAGTTTTCGGACAGGCGAAAAACTGTTTTTT
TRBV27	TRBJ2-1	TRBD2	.	CASSSRTSGRESNEQFF	TGTGCCAGCAGTTCCAGGACTAGCGGGAGGGAGTCAAATGAGCAGTTCTTC
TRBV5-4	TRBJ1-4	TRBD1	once	CASSLTGGRGEKLFF	TGTGCCAGCAGCCTTACAGGGGGCCGGGGTGAAAAACTGTTTTTT
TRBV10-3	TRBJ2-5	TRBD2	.	CAISEGLAGGQETQYF	TGTGCCATCAGTGAGGGACTAGCGGGGGGGCAAGAGACCCAGTACTTC
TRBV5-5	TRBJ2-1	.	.	CASSFPRDSNNEQFF	TGTGCCAGCAGCTTTCCTCGGGACTCGAACAATGAGCAGTTCTTC
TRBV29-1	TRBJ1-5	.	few	CSVAGDNSNQPQHF	TGCAGCGTTGCCGGGGACAATAGCAATCAGCCCCAGCATTTT
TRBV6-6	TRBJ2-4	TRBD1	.	CASSSGQGTKNIQYF	TGTGCCAGCAGTTCGGGACAGGGAACCAAAAACATTCAGTACTTC
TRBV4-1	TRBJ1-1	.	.	CASSQNPRRGGPEAFF	TGCGCCAGCAGCCAGAACCCCAGGAGGGGGGGGCCCGAAGCTTTCTTT
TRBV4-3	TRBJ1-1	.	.	CASSQEVQMNTEAFF	TGCGCCAGCAGCCAAGAAGTACAAATGAACACTGAAGCTTTCTTT
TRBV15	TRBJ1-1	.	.	CATSRDGRNTEAFF	TGTGCCACCAGCAGAGATGGCAGGAACACTGAAGCTTTCTTT
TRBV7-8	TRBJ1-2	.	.	CASSLAGGAYGYTF	TGTGCCAGCAGCTTAGCCGGGGGAGCCTATGGCTACACCTTC
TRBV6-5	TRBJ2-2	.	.	CASSYLDTTGELFF	TGTGCCAGCAGTTACTTAGACACCACCGGGGAGCTGTTTTTT
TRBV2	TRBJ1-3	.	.	CASSVRGVGNTIYF	TGTGCCAGCAGTGTGCGGGGGGTTGGAAACACCATATATTTT
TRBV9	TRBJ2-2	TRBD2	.	CASSAGAGGRYTGELFF	TGTGCCAGCAGCGCAGGGGCGGGGGGTCGGTACACCGGGGAGCTGTTTTTT
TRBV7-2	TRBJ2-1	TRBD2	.	CASSLAAGIAGGEQFF	TGTGCCAGCAGCTTAGCGGCAGGTATAGCGGGAGGTGAGCAGTTCTTC
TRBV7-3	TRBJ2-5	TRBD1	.	CASSLGYDRVETQYF	TGTGCCAGCAGCTTAGGATACGACAGGGTAGAGACCCAGTACTTC
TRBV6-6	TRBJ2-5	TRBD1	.	CASSYGTGGLETQYF	TGTGCCAGCAGTTATGGGACAGGGGGCTTGGAGACCCAGTACTTC
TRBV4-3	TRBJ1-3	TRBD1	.	CASSQVRTGVGNTIYF	TGCGCCAGCAGCCAAGTTAGGACAGGGGTCGGAAACACCATATATTTT
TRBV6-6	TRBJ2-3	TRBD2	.	CASRRGGHTDTQYF	TGTGCCAGCAGGCGGGGGGGCCACACAGATACGCAGTATTTT
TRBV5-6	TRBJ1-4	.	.	CASTRYGAFEKLFF	TGTGCCAGCACCCGGTATGGGGCGTTTGAAAAACTGTTTTTT
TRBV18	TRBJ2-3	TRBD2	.	CASSPRTSGSLTDTQYF	TGTGCCAGCTCCCCGCGGACTAGCGGGAGCCTCACAGATACGCAGTATTTT
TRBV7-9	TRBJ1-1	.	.	CASSPGGNTEAFF	TGTGCCAGCAGCCCGGGGGGGAACACTGAAGCTTTCTTT
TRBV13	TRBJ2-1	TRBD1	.	CASSFSSTGENEQFF	TGTGCCAGCAGCTTTTCTTCGACAGGGGAGAATGAGCAGTTCTTC
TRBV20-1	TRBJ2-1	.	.	CSDPPQREQFF	TGCAGTGATCCTCCTCAGAGGGAGCAGTTCTTC
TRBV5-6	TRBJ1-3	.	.	CASSQLGGSGNTIYF	TGTGCCAGCAGCCAACTCGGGGGTTCTGGAAACACCATATATTTT
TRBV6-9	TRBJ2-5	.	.	CASSPNPDGVPQETQYF	TGTGCCAGCAGCCCCAACCCTGACGGGGTTCCCCAAGAGACCCAGTACTTC
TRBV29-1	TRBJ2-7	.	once	CSVEDGGATDEQYF	TGCAGCGTTGAAGATGGAGGTGCAACTGACGAGCAGTACTTC
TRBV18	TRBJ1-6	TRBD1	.	CASSPDRERSPLHF	TGTGCCAGCTCACCGGACAGGGAACGCTCACCCCTCCACTTT
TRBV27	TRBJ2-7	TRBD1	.	CASSLPTGTGAGEQYF	TGTGCCAGCAGTTTACCGACCGGGACAGGGGCGGGAGAGCAGTACTTC
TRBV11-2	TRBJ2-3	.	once	CASSLGLATSTDTQYF	TGTGCCAGCAGCTTAGGCCTAGCGACTAGCACAGATACGCAGTATTTT
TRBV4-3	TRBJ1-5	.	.	CASSQDPHARASNQPQHF	TGCGCCAGCAGCCAAGATCCCCACGCGCGCGCGAGCAATCAGCCCCAGCATTTT
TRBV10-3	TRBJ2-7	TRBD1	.	CAISLGQGFEQYF	TGTGCCATCAGTCTGGGACAGGGGTTCGAGCAGTACTTC
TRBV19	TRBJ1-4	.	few	CASRQQGAAEKLFF	TGTGCCAGTAGACAACAGGGAGCCGCTGAAAAACTGTTTTTT
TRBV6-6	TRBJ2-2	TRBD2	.	CASSWGLAIGELFF	TGTGCCAGCAGTTGGGGACTAGCGATCGGGGAGCTGTTTTTT
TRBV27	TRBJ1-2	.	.	CASTPFGLGGAPDGYTF	TGTGCCAGCACTCCCTTCGGTTTAGGGGGGGCTCCAGACGGCTACACCTTC
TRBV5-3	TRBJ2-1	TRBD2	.	CARSLEPSGASFNEQFF	TGTGCCAGAAGCTTGGAACCTAGCGGGGCCTCCTTCAATGAGCAGTTCTTC
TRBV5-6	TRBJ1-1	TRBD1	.	CASSLLSGGNTEAFF	TGTGCCAGCAGCTTGTTATCAGGGGGGAACACTGAAGCTTTCTTT
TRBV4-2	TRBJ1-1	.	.	CASSQDGNRVKTEAFF	TGTGCCAGCAGCCAGGACGGTAACAGGGTAAAGACTGAAGCTTTCTTT
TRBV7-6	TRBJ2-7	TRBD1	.	CASSEPQGQSSYEQYF	TGTGCCAGCAGCGAACCCCAGGGACAGAGCTCCTACGAGCAGTACTTC
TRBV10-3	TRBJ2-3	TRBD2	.	CAISEVEGLTQYF	TGTGCCATCAGTGAAGTCGAGGGACTAACGCAGTATTTT
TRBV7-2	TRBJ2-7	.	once	CASSLTGEKGEQYF	TGTGCCAGCAGCTTGACGGGGGAGAAAGGAGAGCAGTACTTC
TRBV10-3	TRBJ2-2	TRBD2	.	CATSAPGGSRTGELFF	TGTGCCACTTCAGCGCCGGGAGGTTCTAGGACCGGGGAGCTGTTTTTT